One and the same sample provided the 18 T cell receptor beta chains below, sequenced in a study of control samples from healthy donors and cancer patients. Profiling relied on immunoSEQ multiplex PCR, and the TCRdb table lists in-frame clones only, not all of them. Seen here are 200,000 or so clones, roughly 94% observed once, and the top ten hold more than 1.3%. The sample comprised blood. Receptors originate from a man in his forties or fifties in good health.

This chain connects TRBV11-2 to TRBJ2-1, with D perhaps matching TRBD1 (5 bases). The V and J ends lost 1 base and 7 bases respectively, with 8 bases between them. The CDR3 covers 13 residues. The germline V gene encodes CDR1 SGHAT and CDR2 FQNNGV. For the CDR3, the DNA is TGTGCCAGCAGCTTAGGCAGGGCGAATGAGCAGTTCTTC. It translates to CASSLGRANEQFF.

The rearrangement joins TRBV7-6 to TRBJ1-1; D may be TRBD1 (5 bases). V dropped 7 bases and J dropped 6 bases, with 21 bases sitting between them. CDR1 is SGHVS, CDR2 FNYEAQ, per germline. CDR3 length: 15 residues. CDR3 amino acids: CASTLEQGPISEAFF. DNA of the CDR3: TGTGCCAGCACCCTTGAGCAGGGTCCCATTTCTGAAGCTTTCTTT.

Remarks on this clone: Sequence at one end of the junction differs from germline and may be a read error. Other DNA sequences in the sample encode the same CDR3. This chain connects TRBV11-3 to TRBJ1-1; D is possibly TRBD1 (6 bases). CDR3 length: 15 amino acids. The V gene's germline CDR1 is SGHNT and CDR2 YENEEA. DNA for the CDR3: TGCGCCAGGGGACCCAGGGGCAGGGCTGGCACTGAAGCTTTCTTT. Its translation is CARGPRGRAGTEAFF.

V and J are TRBV10-2 and TRBJ2-1; the D call may be TRBD1 or TRBD2 (5 bases each). The V and J ends lost 5 bases and 2 bases respectively, with 16 bases between them. Germline CDR1 is WSHSY and CDR2 is SAAADI. The CDR3 is 16 residues long. The CDR3 is CASSRRLTGPYNEQFF. In nucleotides, the CDR3 is TGCGCCAGCAGTAGGCGACTGACGGGACCCTACAATGAGCAGTTCTTC.

This rearrangement joins TRBV9 to TRBJ1-4; D is ambiguous. Germline CDR1 reads SGDLS; CDR2 reads YYNGEE. This CDR3 has 13 residues. The V end was cut by 2 bases, the J end by 3 bases, with 5 bases between. CDR3 in DNA: TGTGCCAGCAGCGTTGTCCCTAATGAAAAACTGTTTTTT. Its protein is CASSVVPNEKLFF.

The rearrangement joins TRBV12-3 or TRBV12-4 to TRBJ1-6, with D unresolved. The CDR3 length is 13 residues. Trimming stripped 8 bases from V and 0 bases from J, with 5 bases between. CDR3 amino acids: CASGSSYNSPLHF. For the CDR3, the DNA is TGTGCCAGCGGATCCTCCTATAATTCACCCCTCCACTTT.

This chain joins TRBV27 and TRBJ1-2; no firm D call. Germline-derived CDR1 and CDR2 are MNHEY and SMNVEV (reference sequence). V lost 5 bases, J lost 2 bases, and 9 bases lay in between. This CDR3 has 13 residues. CDR3 region: CASSPRENYGYTF. CDR3 DNA: TGTGCCAGCAGTCCTCGGGAAAACTATGGCTACACCTTC.

The V gene is TRBV11-2, the J gene TRBJ1-4; D ambiguous. Germline CDR1 and CDR2: SGHAT and FQNNGV. V was trimmed by 3 bases and J by 5 bases, leaving 16 bases between them. There are 16 residues in the CDR3. CDR3 DNA: TGTGCCAGCAGCTTCCTAACCGGAGGCGGGAATGAAAAACTGTTTTTT. Translation: CASSFLTGGGNEKLFF.

V usage is TRBV19 and J usage is TRBJ1-3; 7 nucleotides agree with TRBD1. V lost 8 bases, J lost 0 bases, and 4 bases stayed unmatched. Germline assignment: CDR1 LNHDA and CDR2 SQIVND (reference sequence). The CDR3 contains 14 residues. For the CDR3, the DNA is TGTGCCAGTGGGAGGGACAGCTCTGGAAACACCATATATTTT. Encoded protein: CASGRDSSGNTIYF.

The genes are TRBV19 and TRBJ1-1; 10 bases line up with TRBD1. V lost 5 bases, J lost 5 bases, and 8 bases stayed unmatched. From germline, CDR1 is LNHDA and CDR2 SQIVND (reference sequence). The CDR3 has 15 residues. This CDR3 is CASSRDRGSGTEAFF. The CDR3 DNA follows: TGTGCCAGTAGTCGGGACAGGGGATCAGGGACTGAAGCTTTCTTT.

This CDR3 reads CASSDEGNYGYTF. Written as DNA, the CDR3 is TGCGCCAGCAGCGATGAGGGTAATTATGGCTACACCTTC. V and J are TRBV5-1 and TRBJ1-2; no definite D call. The V gene's germline CDR1 is SGHRS and CDR2 YFSETQ. This CDR3 region has 13 residues. V lost 4 bases and J lost 5, with 12 bases in between. Based on the CDR3 plus reference TRBV5-1 and TRBJ1-2, the full variable domain is KAGVTQTPRYLIKTRGQQVTLSCSPISGHRSVSWYQQTPGQGLQFLFEYFSETQRNKGNFPGRFSGRQFSNSRSEMNVSTLELGDSALYLCASSDEGNYGYTFGSGTRLTVV.

The chain couples TRBV19 to TRBJ1-1, with D tentatively TRBD1 (6 bases). Germline CDR1 reads LNHDA; CDR2 reads SQIVND (reference sequence). The V end was cut by 10 bases, the J end by 4 bases, with 31 bases between. The CDR3 consists of 18 residues. The CDR3, as DNA: TGTGCCACTACTCGTGGGTCCGGGGGCGCGAAAGGGGGCACTGAAGCTTTCTTT. Amino acids: CATTRGSGGAKGGTEAFF.

The chain employs TRBV7-6 and TRBJ2-2; 10 bases align to TRBD2. The CDR3 contains 15 residues. Per germline, CDR1 SGHVS and CDR2 FNYEAQ. V was pared by 4 bases and J by 5 bases, with 4 bases of the junction left unmatched. The CDR3, as DNA: TGTGCCAGCAGCTCTAGCGGGGGAGTGACCGGGGAGCTGTTTTTT. Its protein is CASSSSGGVTGELFF.

The chain combines TRBV2 with TRBJ1-1; 7 bases are a match to TRBD1. The length of the CDR3 is 13 residues. The junction had 5 bases not matched to a gene; V was cut back by 5 bases and J by 5 bases. Germline V gives CDR1 SNHLY, CDR2 FYNNEI. The CDR3 DNA sequence: TGTGCCAGCAGTACGACAGGGTATACTGAAGCTTTCTTT. Amino acid sequence: CASSTTGYTEAFF.

This clone was detected only once. The chain recombines TRBV19 with TRBJ1-2; 7 bases match TRBD1. Trimming removed 5 bases from V and 4 bases from J; junction bases left unmatched: 7. The germline V gene encodes CDR1 LNHDA and CDR2 SQIVND (reference sequence). There are 14 residues in the CDR3. Here the CDR3 reads CASSVTGTVYGYTF. The CDR3 nucleotides are TGTGCCAGTAGTGTAACCGGGACAGTCTATGGCTACACCTTC.

This clone was detected once. V usage is TRBV4-2 and J usage is TRBJ2-7, with TRBD2 matching 8 bases. With V trimmed by 2 bases and J by 6 bases, 6 bases remained unmatched. This CDR3 region has 14 residues. Germline-derived CDR1 and CDR2 are LGHNA and YNFKEQ. CDR3 coding DNA: TGTGCCAGCAGCCAAAAACTAGCGGTCGGCGAGCAGTACTTC. Its protein is CASSQKLAVGEQYF.

The chain employs TRBV5-1 and TRBJ2-1; D is perhaps TRBD2 (6 bases). Germline lookup yields CDR1 SGHRS and CDR2 YFSETQ. The ends were cut back, 1 base at V and 0 bases at J, with 11 bases in the middle. The CDR3 contains 16 residues. This CDR3 reads CASSLWGDSSYNEQFF. The CDR3 DNA reads as TGCGCCAGCAGCTTGTGGGGGGATAGCTCCTACAATGAGCAGTTCTTC.

A single count supports this clone. This sample also contains other DNA sequences that code for the same CDR3. The J gene is TRBJ1-4, the V gene TRBV13; 7 bases map to TRBD1. V shed 5 bases, J shed 7 bases, and the junction held 7 bases outside the gene matches. This CDR3 is 14 amino acids long. The V gene's germline CDR1 is PRHDT and CDR2 FYEKMQ (reference sequence). The CDR3 is CASSLRQGGEKLFF. The CDR3 nucleotides are TGTGCCAGCAGCCTAAGACAGGGAGGTGAAAAACTGTTTTTT.